The 15 T cell receptor beta chains below were found in one sample sequenced in a study of Ad26.COV2.S vaccination and SARS-CoV-2 variants. Treatment here: some 20 received Ad26.COV2.S at low or high dose, single or two shots; a few received placebo; per-sample allocation not given. Sampling was done on day 63 after the first vaccine or placebo injection. Only in-frame clones appear in the TCRdb table, and some are missing; sequencing was by immunoSEQ multiplex PCR. This sample yields about 280,000 clones, of which about 89% are seen a single time; around 3% belongs to the top ten. This specimen was peripheral blood, taken in a trial of Ad26.COV2.S vaccine versus placebo. These receptors all stem from a person aged 18-60 years who received the Ad26.COV2.S COVID-19 vaccine or a placebo.

This chain connects TRBV7-9 to TRBJ1-2; D unresolved. The CDR3 spans 12 residues. V lost 3 bases and J lost 6, with 8 bases in between. Per the germline V gene, CDR1 is SEHNR and CDR2 is FQNEAQ (reference sequence). The CDR3 is CASSFEGHGYTF. The CDR3, as DNA: TGTGCCAGCAGCTTCGAGGGCCATGGCTACACCTTC. Filled out from reference TRBV7-9 and TRBJ1-2, the complete variable domain reads DTGVSQNPRHKITKRGQNVTFRCDPISEHNRLYWYRQTLGQGPEFLTYFQNEAQLEKSRLLSDRFSAERPKGSFSTLEIQRTEQGDSAMYLCASSFEGHGYTFGSGTRLTVV.

The J gene is TRBJ2-1, the V gene TRBV10-1, with TRBD2 identical over 12 bases. V lost 3 bases, J lost 6 bases, and 21 bases stayed unmatched. Germline assignment: CDR1 WNHNN and CDR2 SYGVQD (reference sequence). This CDR3 has 21 residues. The CDR3 nucleotides are TGCGCCAGCAGTGATCTAGCTTCGACTAGCGGGGGTCCTCCCCACCTCAATGAGCAGTTCTTC. Its translation: CASSDLASTSGGPPHLNEQFF.

The CDR3, as DNA: TGTGCCAGCAGTTCGTACAGGGTGGCCGGGGAGCTGTTTTTT. Its translation: CASSSYRVAGELFF. The chain couples TRBV6-2 or TRBV6-3 to TRBJ2-2; possible D gene TRBD1, 6 bases. The germline V gene has CDR1 MNHEY and CDR2 SVGEGT. CDR3 size: 14 residues. The V and J ends lost 4 bases and 6 bases respectively, with 12 bases between them.

The table lists this clone with a count of one. This rearrangement joins TRBV5-8 to TRBJ2-5, with 11 bases lining up with TRBD2. This CDR3 region has 15 residues. After removal of 6 bases from V and 4 bases from J, the junction contained 8 bases not matched to a gene. The germline gives CDR1 SGHTS, CDR2 YDEGEE. CDR3: CASNPLAGAGETQYF. The CDR3 DNA is TGTGCCAGCAATCCACTAGCGGGAGCTGGAGAGACCCAGTACTTC.

This chain links TRBV19 with TRBJ2-3; the match to TRBD2 covers 10 bases. CDR3 length equals 16 residues. V dropped 1 base and J dropped 4; count of bases not matched to a gene: 5. Germline V CDR1 and CDR2: LNHDA, SQIVND (reference sequence). CDR3 protein: CASSIVSSGSPDTQYF. CDR3 in DNA: TGTGCCAGTAGTATAGTTTCTAGCGGGAGTCCAGATACGCAGTATTTT.

This chain connects TRBV5-5 to TRBJ2-2, with D perhaps TRBD1 or TRBD2 (5 bases each). V was trimmed by 4 bases and J by 3 bases, leaving 13 bases between them. CDR1 and CDR2 from the germline V gene are SGHKS and YYEKEE (reference sequence). This CDR3 spans 15 amino acids. The CDR3 nucleotides read TGTGCCAGCAGCCCATGGGGGAAGGACACCGGGGAGCTGTTTTTT. Translation: CASSPWGKDTGELFF.

The chain is built from TRBV7-6 and TRBJ2-6; D uncertain. This CDR3 spans 14 amino acids. Trimming stripped 5 bases from V and 4 bases from J, with 9 bases between. The germline gives CDR1 SGHVS, CDR2 FNYEAQ. This CDR3 reads CASSGTLGANVLTF. As DNA, the CDR3 is TGTGCCAGCAGCGGTACACTCGGGGCCAACGTCCTGACTTTC.

The chain employs TRBV2 and TRBJ2-7; the D gene is possibly TRBD2 (6 bases). CDR3 length: 13 amino acids. Germline assignment: CDR1 SNHLY and CDR2 FYNNEI. Trimming removed 7 bases from V and 4 bases from J, with 14 bases in between. CDR3 nucleotide sequence: TGTGCCAGCACCCAGGGACTCCCTTACGAGCAGTACTTC. Translated: CASTQGLPYEQYF.

V and J are TRBV7-2 and TRBJ2-1; the match to TRBD2 covers 12 bases. Germline V gene lookup returns CDR1 SGHTA and CDR2 FQGNSA. V was clipped by 6 bases and J by 10 bases; unmatched bases: 7. This CDR3 region has 14 residues. CDR3 sequence (DNA): TGTGCCAGCAGTTCCCGACTAGCGGGAGAAGAGCAGTTCTTC. This gives the protein CASSSRLAGEEQFF. The full variable domain, rest sourced from reference TRBV7-2 and TRBJ2-1, is GAGVSQSPSNKVTEKGKDVELRCDPISGHTALYWYRQSLGQGLEFLIYFQGNSAPDKSGLPSDRFSAERTGGSVSTLTIQRTQQEDSAVYLCASSSRLAGEEQFFGPGTRLTVL.

This CDR3 is CASSLEVEQFF. The DNA of the CDR3 is TGTGCCAGCAGCTTAGAGGTTGAGCAGTTCTTC. The genes are TRBV11-2 and TRBJ2-1, with D uncertain. There are 11 residues in the CDR3. V was shortened by 0 bases and J by 9 bases, with 3 bases between the two germline ends. Germline CDR1 and CDR2: SGHAT and FQNNGV.

V and J are TRBV4-2 and TRBJ1-4, with 7 nucleotides matching TRBD1. J was trimmed by 5 bases and V by 6 bases; bases with no gene match: 6. The CDR3 is 14 residues long. CDR1 is LGHNA and CDR2 is YNFKEQ in the germline V gene. In DNA, the CDR3 is TGTGCCAGCAGGTCCGGAGGGGGCAATGAAAAACTGTTTTTT. Translated, it gives CASRSGGGNEKLFF.

J is TRBJ1-5 and V is TRBV5-1, with 7 bases that match TRBD1. Germline V gene lookup returns CDR1 SGHRS and CDR2 YFSETQ. The CDR3 is 14 residues long. V shed 4 bases, J shed 5 bases, and the junction held 6 bases outside the gene matches. CDR3: CASSPGTADQPQHF. DNA for the CDR3: TGCGCCAGCAGCCCGGGGACAGCGGATCAGCCCCAGCATTTT.

V is TRBV1 and J is TRBJ2-3; TRBD2 is the table's D call and was not checked against the DNA. TRBV1 is noted as a pseudogene. The CDR3 totals 18 residues. CDR3 bases: TGCACCAGCAGCCCGGGACTAGCGGGAGTGCGGAGCACAGATACGCAGTATTTT. It encodes CTSSPGLAGVRSTDTQYF.

This clone was counted ten times or more. The CDR3 coding sequence is TGTGCCAGCAGCTTGCCGGGCCGTGGTATGGAAAAACTGTTTTTT. Protein product: CASSLPGRGMEKLFF. This chain links TRBV5-4 with TRBJ1-4; D gene uncertain. This CDR3 is built from 15 residues. Trimming removed 1 base from V and 8 bases from J, with 15 bases in between. Germline CDR1 and CDR2: SGHNT and YYREEE (reference sequence).

This chain uses TRBV10-3 with TRBJ2-3; 8 bases are shared with TRBD2. CDR3 size: 14 residues. J was trimmed by 2 bases and V by 5 bases; bases with no gene match: 3. Per the germline V gene, CDR1 is ENHRY and CDR2 is SYGVKD. The CDR3 reads CAISLAGLTDTQYF. The CDR3 DNA is TGTGCCATCAGTTTAGCGGGGCTCACAGATACGCAGTATTTT.